A single sample is the source of the 31 T cell receptor beta chains below, sequenced in a study of vaccination and CD4 T cells after COVID-19. At the Johns Hopkins FTIC core, DNA taken from cultured CD4+ T cells was sequenced by way of the Oncomine TCR Beta short-read assay. MiXCR, applied by TCRdb to the PCR reads, yields one record per CDR3 protein. The sample contains about 6,600 distinct CDR3 sequences, 18% of which appear only once. Their antigen targets remain unknown. Specified treatment: roughly 10-day PBMC culture with coronavirus spike peptide pools or control peptides (ViraFEST assay). Material for sequencing was CD4+ T cells from blood, cultured in vitro. These receptors were taken from a human donor who had recovered from COVID-19.

This clonotype has more than one count but fewer than ten. The chain couples TRBV6-5 to TRBJ1-6, with D unresolved. The CDR3 loop spans 16 amino acids. The germline CDR1 and CDR2 sequences are MNHEY and SVGAGI. Trimming cost V 3 bases and J 7 bases, with 16 bases left between them. This CDR3 is CASSYAGGTGNSPLHF. The CDR3 DNA reads TGTGCCAGCAGTTATGCGGGAGGAACGGGGAATTCACCCCTCCACTTT.

This clonotype was recorded a few times. The chain uses TRBV7-8 and TRBJ2-7; a weak D match, TRBD2 (6 bases). Per the germline V gene, CDR1 is SGHVS and CDR2 is FQNEAQ. The germline V and J ends were trimmed by 4 bases and 5 bases, with 12 bases remaining between them. The CDR3 covers 13 residues. CDR3 DNA: TGTGCCAGCAGCTCCAGACTAGGAGACGAGCAGTACTTC. Its protein is CASSSRLGDEQYF.

This clonotype was found a few times. The chain recombines TRBV14 with TRBJ1-2; D not resolved. CDR3 length: 13 amino acids. Germline lookup yields CDR1 SGHDN and CDR2 FVKESK. The ends were cut back, 0 bases at V and 4 bases at J, with 6 bases in the middle. CDR3 sequence: CASSQDRTYGYTF. The CDR3 region has the DNA TGTGCCAGCAGCCAAGATCGAACCTATGGCTACACCTTC. Using reference TRBV14 and TRBJ1-2 for the parts outside the CDR3, the full variable domain is EAGVTQFPSHSVIEKGQTVTLRCDPISGHDNLYWYRRVMGKEIKFLLHFVKESKQDESGMPNNRFLAERTGGTYSTLKVQPAELEDSGVYFCASSQDRTYGYTFGSGTRLTVV.

V and J are TRBV20-1 and TRBJ1-4; 7 positions agree with TRBD1. This CDR3 region has 14 residues. The germline gives CDR1 DFQATT, CDR2 SNEGSKA (reference sequence). V lost 1 base, J lost 8 bases, and 7 bases stayed unmatched. The CDR3 region has the DNA TGCAGTGCTAGAGTCGGGACAGCTGGGGAAAAACTGTTTTTT. Translation gives CSARVGTAGEKLFF.

This rearrangement joins TRBV2 to TRBJ2-1, with 10 bases that match TRBD2. Germline V gene sequence: CDR1 SNHLY, CDR2 FYNNEI. This CDR3 is 17 amino acids long. The trim removed 6 bases at V and 12 bases at J, leaving 20 bases unmatched. The CDR3 protein is CASSARRVRTSGHGQFF. In nucleotides, the CDR3 is TGTGCCAGCAGCGCCCGGCGGGTGAGGACTAGCGGCCACGGGCAGTTCTTC.

By share of the sample, this clonotype is medium-sized. The chain uses TRBV6-1 and TRBJ2-5, with 8 bases fitting TRBD2. The ends lost 6 bases at V and 2 bases at J; junction bases unmatched: 8. CDR3 length: 15 residues. Germline CDR1 is MNHNS and CDR2 is SASEGT. The CDR3 protein is CASRSGAGGQETQYF. The CDR3 DNA reads TGTGCCAGCAGGTCCGGGGCGGGGGGACAAGAGACCCAGTACTTC.

This clonotype has more than one count but fewer than ten. The chain links TRBV4-1 to TRBJ1-5; 8 bases agree with TRBD1. The germline V gene encodes CDR1 MGHRA and CDR2 YSYEKL. The CDR3 consists of 16 residues. The V and J ends lost 2 bases and 5 bases, in that order; junction bases with no gene match: 8. The CDR3, as DNA: TGCGCCAGCAGCCAAACCGGGACAGGCGATCATCAGCCCCAGCATTTT. Translation gives CASSQTGTGDHQPQHF.

The rearrangement links TRBV29-1 to TRBJ1-1; D call uncertain. This CDR3 has 10 amino acids. The germline V gene has CDR1 SQVTM and CDR2 ANQGSEA. V shed 4 bases and J shed 11 bases, with 11 bases lying between them. CDR3 protein: CSVVSRSAFF. The CDR3 bases are TGCAGCGTTGTATCCCGCTCGGCTTTCTTT.

By frequency in the sample, this clonotype is medium-sized. The chain is built from TRBV20-1 and TRBJ1-1; D gene uncertain. This CDR3 is built from 12 residues. CDR1 DFQATT and CDR2 SNEGSKA come from the germline V gene (reference sequence). Trimming took 0 bases from V and 1 from J, leaving 3 bases between them. The CDR3 reads CSAREKNTEAFF. CDR3 DNA sequence: TGCAGTGCTAGAGAGAAGAACACTGAAGCTTTCTTT.

The chain uses TRBV24-1 and TRBJ2-5; 15 bases map to TRBD2. In germline, CDR1 is KGHDR, CDR2 SFDVKD. J gave up 4 bases and V 9 bases, and 11 bases lay outside the gene matches. This CDR3 has 17 residues. This CDR3 is CATPPVEGLAGGETQYF. CDR3 in DNA: TGTGCCACCCCACCAGTGGAGGGACTAGCGGGGGGAGAGACCCAGTACTTC.

The chain carries TRBV5-8 and TRBJ1-1; D perhaps matches TRBD1 (6 bases). This CDR3 region has 12 residues. Germline assignment: CDR1 SGHTS and CDR2 YDEGEE. Trimming shortened V by 4 bases and J by 6 bases, and 10 bases separated the two germline ends. The CDR3 loop is CASSPGQSEAFF. In DNA form, the CDR3 reads TGTGCCAGCAGCCCCGGACAGTCTGAAGCTTTCTTT. The full variable domain, rest sourced from reference TRBV5-8 and TRBJ1-1, is EAGVTQSPTHLIKTRGQQATLRCSPISGHTSVYWYQQALGLGLQFLLWYDEGEERNRGNFPPRFSGRQFPNYSSELNVNALELEDSALYLCASSPGQSEAFFGQGTRLTVV.

This clonotype appeared a few times. The V gene is TRBV6-1, the J gene TRBJ2-1; no definite D call. Germline values: CDR1 MNHNS, CDR2 SASEGT. The CDR3 totals 15 residues. The V end was cut by 3 bases, the J end by 3 bases, with 12 bases between. The CDR3: CASSDTRSFYNEQFF. The CDR3, as DNA: TGTGCCAGCAGTGATACCCGTTCATTCTACAATGAGCAGTTCTTC.

By its share, this clonotype is medium-sized. The rearrangement links TRBV24-1 to TRBJ2-2, with 7 bases identical to TRBD1. This CDR3 is 16 amino acids long. Trimming at V came to 5 bases and at J to 7 bases, leaving 12 bases not matched to a gene. Germline lookup yields CDR1 KGHDR and CDR2 SFDVKD. The DNA for the CDR3 is TGTGCCACCAGTGCTTTACCGAGGGGGCGCAGCGGGGAGCTGTTTTTT. As protein: CATSALPRGRSGELFF.

The gene calls are TRBV28 and TRBJ1-6; a possible D gene is TRBD1 (5 bases). Germline V gene lookup returns CDR1 MDHEN and CDR2 SYDVKM. This CDR3 comprises 16 residues. V was pared by 4 bases and J by 8 bases, with 18 bases between. The DNA for the CDR3 is TGTGCCAGCAGTTCGAGGGGTATCCCCTGGTATTCACCCCTCCACTTT. Translation gives CASSSRGIPWYSPLHF.

The chain carries TRBV20-1 and TRBJ1-4; D not resolved. The V gene lost 3 bases and the J gene lost 7 bases, with 12 bases spanning the gap. CDR1 DFQATT and CDR2 SNEGSKA come from the germline V gene (reference sequence). The CDR3 length is 13 residues. The CDR3 region has the DNA TGCAGTGCTAGGCCGGGTTCGGGTGAAAAACTGTTTTTT. Amino acids: CSARPGSGEKLFF.

This sequence joins TRBV30 and TRBJ1-4; D unresolved. V lost 3 bases, J lost 5 bases, and 10 bases lay in between. The CDR3 extends over 13 amino acids. The germline CDR1 and CDR2 sequences are GTSNPN and SVGIG (reference sequence). Written as DNA, the CDR3 is TGTGCCTGGAGGGCGGGCCTCAATGAAAAACTGTTTTTT. This translates into CAWRAGLNEKLFF.

This clonotype showed up just a few times. The rearrangement uses TRBV7-2 and TRBJ1-2; D perhaps matches TRBD1 (5 bases). Germline V gene lookup returns CDR1 SGHTA and CDR2 FQGNSA. CDR3 length: 12 residues. V shed 2 bases and J shed 12 bases, with 13 bases lying between them. CDR3 bases: TGTGCCAGCAGCTTATTGGGGGGAGAAGACACCTTC. Protein product: CASSLLGGEDTF.

This clonotype was picked up a small number of times. The CDR3, as DNA: TGTGCCAGCAACCAGGGGGCTCAGCCCCAGCATTTT. Its protein product is CASNQGAQPQHF. The chain joins TRBV6-2 or TRBV6-3 to TRBJ1-5; 8 bases map to TRBD1. Per the germline V gene, CDR1 is MNHEY and CDR2 is SVGEGT. V lost 7 bases and J lost 6; bases outside the gene matches: 2. CDR3 length: 12 residues.

This clonotype is labeled medium-sized. The J gene is TRBJ1-2, the V gene TRBV11-3; TRBD1 might be the D (6 bases). In germline, CDR1 is SGHNT, CDR2 YENEEA. This CDR3 comprises 13 residues. V gave up 2 bases and J gave up 9 bases, with 13 bases separating them. The CDR3 DNA is TGTGCCAGCAGCTTAAGGGGGGCGACGAGCTACACCTTC. Its protein is CASSLRGATSYTF. Full variable domain (missing parts from reference TRBV11-3 and TRBJ1-2): EAGVVQSPRYKIIEKKQPVAFWCNPISGHNTLYWYLQNLGQGPELLIRYENEEAVDDSQLPKDRFSAERLKGVDSTLKIQPAELGDSAVYLCASSLRGATSYTFGSGTRLTVV.

V and J are TRBV7-2 and TRBJ1-4; 8 nucleotides align to TRBD1. Trimming took 1 base from V and 4 from J; bases not matched to a gene: 5. CDR3 length equals 16 residues. CDR1 and CDR2 (germline): SGHTA, FQGNSA. The CDR3 DNA sequence: TGTGCCAGCAGCTTAGGAAGGGACAGGTATAATGAAAAACTGTTTTTT. Translating gives CASSLGRDRYNEKLFF. Using reference TRBV7-2 and TRBJ1-4 for the parts outside the CDR3, the full variable domain is GAGVSQSPSNKVTEKGKDVELRCDPISGHTALYWYRQSLGQGLEFLIYFQGNSAPDKSGLPSDRFSAERTGGSVSTLTIQRTQQEDSAVYLCASSLGRDRYNEKLFFGSGTQLSVL.

This chain links TRBV12-5 with TRBJ2-3; no definite D call. Germline CDR1 and CDR2: LGHNT and FRNRAP. The CDR3 has 14 residues. V was pared by 0 bases and J by 3 bases, with 7 bases between. In DNA form, the CDR3 reads TGTGCTAGTGGTTTGGTAGGGCAGACAGATACGCAGTATTTT. Translation gives CASGLVGQTDTQYF. The full variable domain, rest sourced from reference TRBV12-5 and TRBJ2-3, is DARVTQTPRHKVTEMGQEVTMRCQPILGHNTVFWYRQTMMQGLELLAYFRNRAPLDDSGMPKDRFSAEMPDATLATLKIQPSEPRDSAVYFCASGLVGQTDTQYFGPGTRLTVL.

This chain joins TRBV5-4 and TRBJ2-4, with 9 bases aligning to TRBD1. V lost 3 bases to trimming and J lost 0 bases; unmatched junction nucleotides: 16. Germline V gene sequence: CDR1 SGHNT, CDR2 YYREEE (reference sequence). The CDR3 has 20 amino acids. This CDR3 is CASSSNRDREGPLAKNIQYF. The CDR3 nucleotides read TGTGCCAGCAGCTCGAACCGGGACAGGGAAGGACCATTAGCCAAAAACATTCAGTACTTC.

Judged by abundance, this clonotype is medium-sized. V and J are TRBV20-1 and TRBJ2-3; no clear D. The CDR3 runs to 11 residues. From germline, CDR1 is DFQATT and CDR2 SNEGSKA (reference sequence). V lost 5 bases and J 6 bases, leaving 9 bases between the germline ends. CDR3 sequence reads: CSAVLGDTQYF. In nucleotides, the CDR3 is TGCAGTGCTGTCCTGGGTGATACGCAGTATTTT.

This clonotype has a handful of counts. This chain joins TRBV19 and TRBJ2-7; 7 bases agree with TRBD2. The J segment lost 0 bases and the V segment lost 5 bases, leaving 4 bases of the junction unmatched. The CDR3 runs to 14 residues. Germline loops: CDR1 LNHDA, CDR2 SQIVND (reference sequence). Here the CDR3 DNA reads TGTGCCAGTAGTGGGCTAGCGGACTCCTACGAGCAGTACTTC. This translates into CASSGLADSYEQYF.

The chain combines TRBV28 with TRBJ1-3, with 8 bases matching TRBD1. This CDR3 comprises 13 residues. CDR1 and CDR2 (germline): MDHEN, SYDVKM. The J segment lost 4 bases and the V segment lost 7 bases, leaving 3 bases of the junction unmatched. DNA for the CDR3: TGTGCCAGCATGGACAGGGACGGAAACACCATATATTTT. Translated: CASMDRDGNTIYF.

The J gene is TRBJ2-7, the V gene TRBV10-3; 8 nucleotides match TRBD1. Trimming at V came to 7 bases and at J to 5 bases, leaving 10 bases not matched to a gene. CDR3 size: 14 residues. Germline CDR1 reads ENHRY; CDR2 reads SYGVKD. CDR3 residues: CAIKTTGTGDEQYF. In DNA, the CDR3 is TGTGCCATCAAGACCACCGGGACAGGTGACGAGCAGTACTTC.

In this sample, this clonotype turned up a few times. This chain connects TRBV28 to TRBJ1-2, with D unclear. CDR3 length equals 12 residues. Trimming removed 8 bases at V and 4 bases at J, with 11 bases between. Germline V gene data show CDR1 as MDHEN and CDR2 as SYDVKM. The CDR3 loop reads CASDSRGYGYTF. CDR3 sequence (DNA): TGTGCCAGCGATTCCCGGGGCTATGGCTACACCTTC.

The rearrangement uses TRBV9 and TRBJ1-3, with 7 positions matching TRBD1. The CDR3 extends over 16 amino acids. Germline CDR1 SGDLS, CDR2 YYNGEE. The junction had 6 bases not matched to a gene; V was cut back by 3 bases and J by 0 bases. The CDR3 DNA reads TGTGCCAGCAGCGCTCTACAGGGGCTCTCTGGAAACACCATATATTTT. It is translated as CASSALQGLSGNTIYF.

This clonotype came up a few times. J is TRBJ1-2 and V is TRBV14; 8 positions match TRBD1. Germline V gene data show CDR1 as SGHDN and CDR2 as FVKESK. Trimming cost V 1 base and J 7 bases; bases outside gene matches: 11. There are 16 residues in the CDR3. The CDR3 protein is CASSQGNLQGGSGYTF. DNA for the CDR3: TGTGCCAGCAGCCAAGGGAACCTACAGGGGGGTTCTGGCTACACCTTC.

This clonotype occurred a few times. This chain connects TRBV4-1 to TRBJ1-2; D might be TRBD1 (6 bases). The CDR3 extends over 14 amino acids. V lost 2 bases, J lost 8 bases, and 15 bases lay in between. Germline loops: CDR1 MGHRA, CDR2 YSYEKL. The CDR3: CASSQTTGSHGYTF. CDR3 sequence (DNA): TGCGCCAGCAGCCAAACAACAGGGTCTCACGGCTACACCTTC.

This sequence joins TRBV20-1 and TRBJ2-2; D not resolved. Per germline, CDR1 DFQATT and CDR2 SNEGSKA (reference sequence). V shed 3 bases and J shed 1 base, with 9 bases lying between them. The CDR3 is 14 amino acids. The CDR3 protein is CSARGSVNTGELFF. The CDR3 bases are TGCAGTGCTAGGGGTTCTGTGAACACCGGGGAGCTGTTTTTT.